The 6 T cell receptor beta chains reported below all come from one sample, sequenced in a study of blood T cell repertoires in COVID-19. The assay was immunoSEQ multiplex PCR, and TCRdb's table has in-frame clones only and misses some. Counted here are about 150,000 clones, 80% to 90% occurring once; the ten biggest clones make up about 8%. What was sequenced was PBMCs or T cells enriched from blood (not recorded which). These receptors were taken from a woman aged 50 to 60 who had recovered from COVID-19.

V and J are TRBV7-2 and TRBJ2-4; D unclear. This CDR3 is 14 amino acids long. Trimming pared 0 bases from V and 7 bases from J, leaving 10 bases between. Germline V gene data show CDR1 as SGHTA and CDR2 as FQGNSA. The CDR3 here is CASSLAAGNNIQYF. The CDR3 DNA follows: TGTGCCAGCAGCTTAGCGGCAGGTAACAACATTCAGTACTTC.

This clone showed up just a few times. This chain uses TRBV7-9 with TRBJ1-2, with D tentatively TRBD1 (5 bases). Trimming pared 2 bases from V and 7 bases from J, leaving 11 bases between. CDR3 size: 13 residues. The V gene's germline CDR1 is SEHNR and CDR2 FQNEAQ (reference sequence). The CDR3 sequence: CASSLQGGGGYTF. The CDR3 nucleotides read TGTGCCAGCAGCTTACAGGGAGGAGGTGGCTACACCTTC.

The CDR3 DNA follows: TGCAGCGTTGACGGCGGGCTAAACACTGAAGCTTTCTTT. Translating gives CSVDGGLNTEAFF. This sequence joins TRBV29-1 and TRBJ1-1; D is uncertain. This CDR3 has 13 residues. Germline loops: CDR1 SQVTM, CDR2 ANQGSEA. V was shortened by 3 bases and J by 2 bases, with 10 bases between the two germline ends.

V usage is TRBV19 and J usage is TRBJ1-5; 11 bases match TRBD1. V lost 1 base, J lost 1 base, and 9 bases stayed unmatched. The CDR3 is 19 residues long. Germline loops: CDR1 LNHDA, CDR2 SQIVND (reference sequence). The CDR3 loop reads CASSIGFGTGGGSNQPQHF. CDR3 nucleotides: TGTGCCAGTAGTATAGGGTTTGGGACAGGGGGTGGGAGCAATCAGCCCCAGCATTTT.

The chain recombines TRBV4-1 with TRBJ1-5, with 9 bases aligning to TRBD1. V shed 2 bases and J 9 bases; nucleotides not matched to a gene: 8. Germline V gene lookup returns CDR1 MGHRA and CDR2 YSYEKL. The CDR3 covers 15 residues. The CDR3 nucleotides are TGCGCCAGCAGCCAAACCGGGACAGGGAACCCGCCCCAGCATTTT. It codes for CASSQTGTGNPPQHF.

The DNA of the CDR3 is TGTGCCAGCAGTGGCGGGACAGGGGGTAATCGTCGGCCCCAGCATTTT. Translation: CASSGGTGGNRRPQHF. The chain recombines TRBV6-1 with TRBJ1-5; 11 nucleotides line up with TRBD1. V trimming: 4 bases; J trimming: 9 bases; junction bases outside the gene matches: 11. The CDR3 loop spans 16 amino acids. CDR1 and CDR2 (germline): MNHNS, SASEGT.